This TCR beta chain was profiled in a study of shared clonotypes between healthy human individuals. Produced via immunoSEQ multiplex PCR; TCRdb's table is partial and in-frame only. Seen here are fewer than 850,000 clones, 55% to 75% observed once, and the top ten hold about 1.8%. Trimming cost V 5 bases and J 4 bases; bases outside gene matches: 8. The germline V gene encodes CDR1 SGHAT and CDR2 FQNNGV. There are 17 residues in the CDR3. The specimen was memory CD4+ T cells sorted from blood. Subset meaning: CD45RA-negative fraction. The chain has TRBV11-2 and TRBJ2-5, with 15 bases matching TRBD2. The clonotype comes from a woman aged 30 to 39 in good health. CDR3 sequence: CASSPLGLAGGGETQYF. The CDR3 DNA sequence: TGTGCCAGCAGCCCTCTAGGACTAGCGGGGGGGGGAGAGACCCAGTACTTC.